This T cell receptor (beta chain) emerged from a study of cytomegalovirus exposure and HLA in healthy donors. Germline CDR1 is SGHVS and CDR2 is FQNEAQ. Germline trimming cut 2 bases from V and 10 bases from J; bases unmatched to any gene: 16. This CDR3 is built from 17 residues. The PCR ran on 60 Vbeta and 13 Jbeta primers. Generated by immunoSEQ multiplex PCR, the TCRdb table keeps only in-frame clones and is missing some. The sample holds roughly 100,000 clones; 69% are singletons and the top ten take 3.2%. Study-level results: Researchers had no immune exposure information except CMV serostatus available.

This clone is a singleton in its sample. The antigen remains undetermined. The source of this sequence is a man between 25 and 39 years old in good health and CMV-seronegative. The rearrangement joins TRBV7-8 to TRBJ2-1; 8 nucleotides line up with TRBD2. The sequencing sample was made of PBMCs. The DNA for the CDR3 is TGTGCCAGCAGCTTAAGGTTTTCGGCTAGCGGGTCACGGGAGCAGTTCTTC. As protein: CASSLRFSASGSREQFF.